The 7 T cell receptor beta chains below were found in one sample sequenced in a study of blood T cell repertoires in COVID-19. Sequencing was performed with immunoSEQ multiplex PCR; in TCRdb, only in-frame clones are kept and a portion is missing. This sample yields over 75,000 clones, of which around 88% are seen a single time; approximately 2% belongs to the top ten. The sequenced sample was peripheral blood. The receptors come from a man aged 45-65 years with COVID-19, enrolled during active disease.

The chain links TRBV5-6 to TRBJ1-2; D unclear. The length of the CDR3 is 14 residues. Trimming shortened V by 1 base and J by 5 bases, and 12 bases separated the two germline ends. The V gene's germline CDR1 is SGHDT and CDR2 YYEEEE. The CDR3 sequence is CASSLPGSAYGYTF. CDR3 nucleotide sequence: TGTGCCAGCAGCTTGCCCGGGAGTGCTTATGGCTACACCTTC.

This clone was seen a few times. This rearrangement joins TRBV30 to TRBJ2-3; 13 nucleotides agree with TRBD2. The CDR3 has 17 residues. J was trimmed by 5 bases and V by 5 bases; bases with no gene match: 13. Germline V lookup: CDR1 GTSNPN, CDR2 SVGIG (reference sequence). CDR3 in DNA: TGTGCCTGGGACCGTACCCGGACTAGCGGGGGAAAAGATACGCAGTATTTT. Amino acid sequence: CAWDRTRTSGGKDTQYF.

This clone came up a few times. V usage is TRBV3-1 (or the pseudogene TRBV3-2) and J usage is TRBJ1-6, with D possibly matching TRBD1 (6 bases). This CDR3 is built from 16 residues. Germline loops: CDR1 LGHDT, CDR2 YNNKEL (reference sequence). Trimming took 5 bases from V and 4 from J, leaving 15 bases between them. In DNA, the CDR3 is TGTGCCAGCAGCGCCAGGGGCTCAGGGTATAATTCACCCCTCCACTTT. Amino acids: CASSARGSGYNSPLHF.

CDR3 coding DNA: TGTGCCAGTAGTATGCTGGCGGGGGTGGGGGAGCTGTTTTTT. It codes for CASSMLAGVGELFF. This chain uses TRBV19 with TRBJ2-2; 7 nucleotides line up with TRBD2. Germline values: CDR1 LNHDA, CDR2 SQIVND (reference sequence). V lost 3 bases to trimming and J lost 8 bases; unmatched junction nucleotides: 6. The CDR3 is made up of 14 amino acids.

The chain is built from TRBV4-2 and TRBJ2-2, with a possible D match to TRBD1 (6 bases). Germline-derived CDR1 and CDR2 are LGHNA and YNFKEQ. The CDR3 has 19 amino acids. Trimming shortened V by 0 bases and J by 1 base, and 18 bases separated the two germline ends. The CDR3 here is CASSQETRQGWGNTGELFF. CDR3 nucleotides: TGTGCCAGCAGCCAAGAGACTCGGCAGGGGTGGGGGAACACCGGGGAGCTGTTTTTT.

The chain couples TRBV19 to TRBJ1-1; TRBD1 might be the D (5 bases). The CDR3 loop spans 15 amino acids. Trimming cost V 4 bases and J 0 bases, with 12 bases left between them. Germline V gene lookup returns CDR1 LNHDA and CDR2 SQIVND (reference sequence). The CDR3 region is CASSTETGLNTEAFF. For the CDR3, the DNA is TGTGCCAGTAGTACCGAAACAGGCTTGAACACTGAAGCTTTCTTT.

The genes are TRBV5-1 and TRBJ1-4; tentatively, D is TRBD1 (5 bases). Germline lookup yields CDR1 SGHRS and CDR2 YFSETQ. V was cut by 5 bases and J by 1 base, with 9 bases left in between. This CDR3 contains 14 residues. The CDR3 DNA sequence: TGCGCCAGCAGTTTCGGGGGAACTAATGAAAAACTGTTTTTT. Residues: CASSFGGTNEKLFF.